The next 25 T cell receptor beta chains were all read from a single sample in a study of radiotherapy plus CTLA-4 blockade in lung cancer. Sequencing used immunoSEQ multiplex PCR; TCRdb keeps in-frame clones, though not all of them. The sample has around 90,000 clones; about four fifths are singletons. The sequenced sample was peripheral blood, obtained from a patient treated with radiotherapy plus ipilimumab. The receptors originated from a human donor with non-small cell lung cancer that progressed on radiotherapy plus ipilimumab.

CDR3 protein: CASSLGDYQFF. CDR3 bases: TGTGCCAGCAGTTTAGGGGACTACCAGTTCTTC. The chain recombines TRBV28 with TRBJ2-1, with TRBD2 matching 7 bases. Germline assignment: CDR1 MDHEN and CDR2 SYDVKM. The CDR3 is made up of 11 amino acids. The trim removed 2 bases at V and 13 bases at J, leaving 2 bases unmatched.

The CDR3 DNA is TGCGCCAGCAGCGCTTCTCCGGGCGGGGACTACAATGAGCAGTTCTTC. It is translated as CASSASPGGDYNEQFF. The rearrangement joins TRBV5-1 to TRBJ2-1; D is possibly TRBD2 (6 bases). The CDR3 contains 16 residues. V lost 4 bases and J 3 bases, leaving 17 bases between the germline ends. Germline V lookup: CDR1 SGHRS, CDR2 YFSETQ.

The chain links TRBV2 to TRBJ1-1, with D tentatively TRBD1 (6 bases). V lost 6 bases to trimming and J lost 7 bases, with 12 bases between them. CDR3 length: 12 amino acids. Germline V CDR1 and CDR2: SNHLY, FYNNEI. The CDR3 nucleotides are TGTGCCAGCAGCATTACAGGGAATGAAGCTTTCTTT. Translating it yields CASSITGNEAFF.

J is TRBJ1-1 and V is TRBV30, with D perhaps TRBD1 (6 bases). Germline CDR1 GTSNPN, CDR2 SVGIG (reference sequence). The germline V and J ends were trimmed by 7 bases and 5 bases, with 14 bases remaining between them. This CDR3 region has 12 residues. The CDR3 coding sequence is TGTGCCTACGGGGGGCCTCCGACTGAAGCTTTCTTT. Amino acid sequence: CAYGGPPTEAFF.

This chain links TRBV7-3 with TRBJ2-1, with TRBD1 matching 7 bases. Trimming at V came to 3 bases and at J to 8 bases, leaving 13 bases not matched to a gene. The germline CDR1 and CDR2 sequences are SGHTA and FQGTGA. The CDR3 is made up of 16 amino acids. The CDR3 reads CASSFRGRGTEDEQFF. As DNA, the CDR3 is TGTGCCAGCAGCTTTAGGGGCAGGGGGACGGAGGATGAGCAGTTCTTC.

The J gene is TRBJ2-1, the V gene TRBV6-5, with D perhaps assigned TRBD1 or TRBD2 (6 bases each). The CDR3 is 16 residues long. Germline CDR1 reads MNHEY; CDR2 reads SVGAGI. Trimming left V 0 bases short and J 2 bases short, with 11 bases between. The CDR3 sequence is CASSYSTRGAYNEQFF. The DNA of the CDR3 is TGTGCCAGCAGTTACTCGACTAGGGGGGCCTACAATGAGCAGTTCTTC.

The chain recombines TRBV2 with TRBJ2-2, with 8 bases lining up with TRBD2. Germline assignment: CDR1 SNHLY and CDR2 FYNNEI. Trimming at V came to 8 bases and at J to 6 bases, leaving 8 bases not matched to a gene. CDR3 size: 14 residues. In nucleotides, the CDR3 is TGTGCCAGCGTGCAGCGGGAGTTGTCCGGGGAGCTGTTTTTT. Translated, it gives CASVQRELSGELFF.

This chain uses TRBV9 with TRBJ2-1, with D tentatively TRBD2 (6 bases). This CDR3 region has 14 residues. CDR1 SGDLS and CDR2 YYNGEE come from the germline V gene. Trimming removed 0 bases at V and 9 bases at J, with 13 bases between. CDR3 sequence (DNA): TGTGCCAGCAGCGTAGGACTAGGGATTGGTGAGCAGTTCTTC. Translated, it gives CASSVGLGIGEQFF. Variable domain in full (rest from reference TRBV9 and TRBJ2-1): DSGVTQTPKHLITATGQRVTLRCSPRSGDLSVYWYQQSLDQGLQFLIQYYNGEERAKGNILERFSAQQFPDLHSELNLSSLELGDSALYFCASSVGLGIGEQFFGPGTRLTVL.

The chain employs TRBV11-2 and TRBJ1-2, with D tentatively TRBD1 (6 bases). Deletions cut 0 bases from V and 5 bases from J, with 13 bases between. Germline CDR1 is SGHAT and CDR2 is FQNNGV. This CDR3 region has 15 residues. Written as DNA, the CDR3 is TGTGCCAGCAGCTTAGATCCGCAGGGGCTTTATGGCTACACCTTC. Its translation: CASSLDPQGLYGYTF.

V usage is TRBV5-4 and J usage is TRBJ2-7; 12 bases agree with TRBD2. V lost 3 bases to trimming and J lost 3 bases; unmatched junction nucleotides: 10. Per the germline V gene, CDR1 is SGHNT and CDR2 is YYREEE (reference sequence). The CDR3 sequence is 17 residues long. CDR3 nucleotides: TGTGCCAGCAGCTCCAGGACTAGCGGGATATCCTACTACGAGCAGTACTTC. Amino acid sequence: CASSSRTSGISYYEQYF. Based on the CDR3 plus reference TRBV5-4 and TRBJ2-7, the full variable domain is ETGVTQSPTHLIKTRGQQVTLRCSSQSGHNTVSWYQQALGQGPQFIFQYYREEENGRGNFPPRFSGLQFPNYSSELNVNALELDDSALYLCASSSRTSGISYYEQYFGPGTRLTVT.

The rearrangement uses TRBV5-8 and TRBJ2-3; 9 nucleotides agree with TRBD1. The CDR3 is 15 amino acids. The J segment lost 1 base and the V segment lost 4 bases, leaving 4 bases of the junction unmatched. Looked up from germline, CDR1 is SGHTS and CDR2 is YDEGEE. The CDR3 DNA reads TGTGCCAGCAGCCCGGGACAGGGAGGCACAGATACGCAGTATTTT. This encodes CASSPGQGGTDTQYF.

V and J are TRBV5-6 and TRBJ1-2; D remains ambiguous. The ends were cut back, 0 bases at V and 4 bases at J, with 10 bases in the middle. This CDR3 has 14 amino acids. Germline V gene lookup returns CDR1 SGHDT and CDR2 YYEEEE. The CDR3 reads CASSLEVEGYGYTF. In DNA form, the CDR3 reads TGTGCCAGCAGCTTGGAGGTGGAGGGCTATGGCTACACCTTC.

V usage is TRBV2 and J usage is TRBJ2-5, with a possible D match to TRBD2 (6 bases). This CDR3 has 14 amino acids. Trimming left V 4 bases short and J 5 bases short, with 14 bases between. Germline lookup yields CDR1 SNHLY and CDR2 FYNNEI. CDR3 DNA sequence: TGTGCCAGCAGTGGCTATACGGGAGAGGAGACCCAGTACTTC. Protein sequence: CASSGYTGEETQYF.

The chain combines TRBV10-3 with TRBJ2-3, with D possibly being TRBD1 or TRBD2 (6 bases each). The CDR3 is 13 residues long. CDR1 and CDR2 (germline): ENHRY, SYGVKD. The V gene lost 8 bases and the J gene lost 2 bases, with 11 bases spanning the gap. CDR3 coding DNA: TGTGCCATCGGGGGGCAGAACACAGATACGCAGTATTTT. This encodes CAIGGQNTDTQYF.

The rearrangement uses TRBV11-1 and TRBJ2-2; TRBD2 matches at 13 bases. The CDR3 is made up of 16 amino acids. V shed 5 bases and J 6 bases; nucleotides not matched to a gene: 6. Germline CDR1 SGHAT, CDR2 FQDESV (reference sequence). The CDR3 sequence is CASSNRGLAGAGELFF. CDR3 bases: TGTGCCAGCAGCAACCGTGGACTAGCGGGAGCCGGGGAGCTGTTTTTT.

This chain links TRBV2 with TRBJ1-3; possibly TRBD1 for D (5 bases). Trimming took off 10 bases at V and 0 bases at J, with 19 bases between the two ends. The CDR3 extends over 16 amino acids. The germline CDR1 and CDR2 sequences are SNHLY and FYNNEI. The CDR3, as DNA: TGTGCCACCACAGGACCAGATGAAAGCTCTGGAAACACCATATATTTT. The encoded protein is CATTGPDESSGNTIYF.

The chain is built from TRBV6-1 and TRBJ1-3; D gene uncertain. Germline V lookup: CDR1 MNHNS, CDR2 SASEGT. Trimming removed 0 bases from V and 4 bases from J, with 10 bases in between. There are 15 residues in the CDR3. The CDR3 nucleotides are TGTGCCAGCAGTGAAGCCATTGGCCCGGGAAACACCATATATTTT. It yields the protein CASSEAIGPGNTIYF.

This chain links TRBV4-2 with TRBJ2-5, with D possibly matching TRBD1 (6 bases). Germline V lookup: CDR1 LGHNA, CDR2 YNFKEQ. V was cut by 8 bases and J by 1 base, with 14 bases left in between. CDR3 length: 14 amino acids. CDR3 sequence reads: CASSWLDSQETQYF. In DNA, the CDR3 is TGTGCCAGCTCTTGGTTGGACAGCCAAGAGACCCAGTACTTC.

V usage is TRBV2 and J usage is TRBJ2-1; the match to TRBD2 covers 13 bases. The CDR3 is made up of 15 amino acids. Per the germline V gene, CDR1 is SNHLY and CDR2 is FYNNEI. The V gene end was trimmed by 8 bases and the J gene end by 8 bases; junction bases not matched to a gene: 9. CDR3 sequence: CASWAGTSGVHEQFF. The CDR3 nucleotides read TGTGCCAGCTGGGCCGGGACTAGCGGGGTCCATGAGCAGTTCTTC. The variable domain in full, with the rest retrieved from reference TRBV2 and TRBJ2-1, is EPEVTQTPSHQVTQMGQEVILRCVPISNHLYFYWYRQILGQKVEFLVSFYNNEISEKSEIFDDQFSVERPDGSNFTLKIRSTKLEDSAMYFCASWAGTSGVHEQFFGPGTRLTVL.

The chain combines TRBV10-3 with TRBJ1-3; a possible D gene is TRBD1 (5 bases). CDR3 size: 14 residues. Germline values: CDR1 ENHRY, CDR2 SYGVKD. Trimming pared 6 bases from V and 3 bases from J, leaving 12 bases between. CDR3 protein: CAISPGGDGNTIYF. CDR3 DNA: TGTGCCATCAGCCCCGGGGGGGATGGAAACACCATATATTTT.

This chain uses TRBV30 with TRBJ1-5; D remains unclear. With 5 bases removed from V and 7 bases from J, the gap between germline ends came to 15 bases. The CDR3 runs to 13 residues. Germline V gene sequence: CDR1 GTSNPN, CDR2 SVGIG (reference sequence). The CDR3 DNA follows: TGTGCCTGGGGTGCGACGGGCTACCAGCCCCAGCATTTT. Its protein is CAWGATGYQPQHF.

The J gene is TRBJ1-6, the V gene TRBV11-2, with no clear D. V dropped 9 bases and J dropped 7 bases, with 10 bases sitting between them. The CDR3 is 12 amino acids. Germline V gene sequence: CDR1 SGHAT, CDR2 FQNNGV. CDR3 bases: TGTGCCAGTCGGCGTGGCAATTCACCCCTCCACTTT. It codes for CASRRGNSPLHF. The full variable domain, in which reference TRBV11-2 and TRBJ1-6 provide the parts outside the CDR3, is EAGVAQSPRYKIIEKRQSVAFWCNPISGHATLYWYQQILGQGPKLLIQFQNNGVVDDSQLPKDRFSAERLKGVDSTLKIQPAKLEDSAVYLCASRRGNSPLHFGNGTRLTVT.

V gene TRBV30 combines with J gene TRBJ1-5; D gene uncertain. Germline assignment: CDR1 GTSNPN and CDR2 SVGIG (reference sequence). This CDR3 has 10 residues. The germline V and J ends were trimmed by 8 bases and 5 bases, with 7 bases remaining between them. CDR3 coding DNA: TGTGCCGGAAAAGATCAGCCCCAGCATTTT. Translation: CAGKDQPQHF.

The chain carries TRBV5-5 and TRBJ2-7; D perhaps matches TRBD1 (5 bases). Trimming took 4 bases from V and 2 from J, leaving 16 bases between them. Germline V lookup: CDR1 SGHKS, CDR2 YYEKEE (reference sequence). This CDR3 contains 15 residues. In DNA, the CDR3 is TGTGCCAGCAGCCCCGTCCTACAGGCCACCTACGAGCAGTACTTC. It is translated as CASSPVLQATYEQYF.

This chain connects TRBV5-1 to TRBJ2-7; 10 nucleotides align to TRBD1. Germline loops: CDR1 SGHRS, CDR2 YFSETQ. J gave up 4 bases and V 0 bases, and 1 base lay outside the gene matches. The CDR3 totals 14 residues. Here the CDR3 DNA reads TGCGCCAGCAGCTTGGGGGACAGGGGTTACGAGCAGTACTTC. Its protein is CASSLGDRGYEQYF. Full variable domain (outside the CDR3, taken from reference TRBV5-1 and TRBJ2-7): KAGVTQTPRYLIKTRGQQVTLSCSPISGHRSVSWYQQTPGQGLQFLFEYFSETQRNKGNFPGRFSGRQFSNSRSEMNVSTLELGDSALYLCASSLGDRGYEQYFGPGTRLTVT.